Listed here are 18 T cell receptor beta chains from one sample, sequenced in a study of PD-1 blockade in classical Hodgkin lymphoma. Measured with immunoSEQ multiplex PCR; TCRdb has only the in-frame clones, and not every one. The sample holds some 93,000 clones, just under 95% seen once. Relapses following autologous stem cell transplantation were seen in all patients, with brentuximab vedotin exposure varying. Specimen: peripheral blood mononuclear cells (PBMCs), collected at baseline. The origin of the receptors is a human donor with classical Hodgkin lymphoma.

This chain links TRBV6-1 with TRBJ2-7; D gene uncertain. Germline assignment: CDR1 MNHNS and CDR2 SASEGT. The CDR3 length is 13 residues. V gave up 5 bases and J gave up 3 bases, with 11 bases separating them. CDR3 sequence: CASSRALDYEQYF. The CDR3 bases are TGTGCCAGCAGTCGGGCCCTGGACTACGAGCAGTACTTC.

The chain carries TRBV18 and TRBJ1-1, with D possibly matching TRBD1 (5 bases). This CDR3 contains 15 residues. Germline values: CDR1 KGHSH, CDR2 LQKENI. Deletions cut 6 bases from V and 6 bases from J, with 20 bases between. The CDR3 DNA follows: TGTGCCAGCTCCCCAGCGTGGTTCCAGGGCGCTGAAGCTTTCTTT. Protein: CASSPAWFQGAEAFF.

The genes are TRBV7-6 and TRBJ2-2; 9 positions match TRBD1. Looked up from germline, CDR1 is SGHVS and CDR2 is FNYEAQ. There are 16 residues in the CDR3. Trimming took 3 bases from V and 1 from J; bases not matched to a gene: 3. The CDR3, as DNA: TGTGCCAGCAGCTTTAGGACAGGGGAGAACACCGGGGAGCTGTTTTTT. Translation: CASSFRTGENTGELFF.

This rearrangement joins TRBV28 to TRBJ2-7, with D perhaps matching TRBD2 (5 bases). The CDR3 sequence is 13 residues long. Germline V CDR1 and CDR2: MDHEN, SYDVKM. The V end was cut by 8 bases, the J end by 2 bases, with 13 bases between. The CDR3: CASPFRGPYEQYF. The CDR3 DNA follows: TGTGCCAGCCCTTTTCGCGGGCCCTACGAGCAGTACTTC.

The CDR3 reads CASSHDRASYEQYF. The CDR3, as DNA: TGTGCCAGCAGTCATGACAGGGCATCCTACGAGCAGTACTTC. The J gene is TRBJ2-7, the V gene TRBV25-1; 7 bases line up with TRBD1. CDR1 is MGHDK, CDR2 SYGVNS, per germline. The CDR3 length is 14 residues. Unmatched junction bases numbered 5, after V lost 5 bases and J lost 1 base.

CDR3 coding DNA: TGTGCCAGCAGCCGCGAACTACAGGGAGCCACTGAAGCTTTCTTT. This translates into CASSRELQGATEAFF. The V and J genes are TRBV5-4 and TRBJ1-1, with D possibly TRBD1 on 6 matching bases. CDR1 and CDR2 from the germline V gene are SGHNT and YYREEE (reference sequence). With 4 bases removed from V and 4 bases from J, the gap between germline ends came to 17 bases. There are 15 residues in the CDR3.

The V gene is TRBV11-2, the J gene TRBJ1-1; D is undetermined. Trimming stripped 5 bases from V and 6 bases from J, with 10 bases between. Looked up from germline, CDR1 is SGHAT and CDR2 is FQNNGV. CDR3 length: 12 residues. The CDR3 region has the DNA TGTGCCAGCAGCCACCAGAGTCCTGAAGCTTTCTTT. This gives the protein CASSHQSPEAFF.

V and J are TRBV9 and TRBJ2-2, with TRBD1 matching over 11 bases. The trim removed 4 bases at V and 6 bases at J, leaving 8 bases unmatched. Germline-derived CDR1 and CDR2 are SGDLS and YYNGEE. The CDR3 spans 16 residues. CDR3: CASSWGQGEIAGELFF. The CDR3 DNA follows: TGTGCCAGCAGCTGGGGACAGGGGGAAATAGCCGGGGAGCTGTTTTTT. Filled out from reference TRBV9 and TRBJ2-2, the complete variable domain reads DSGVTQTPKHLITATGQRVTLRCSPRSGDLSVYWYQQSLDQGLQFLIQYYNGEERAKGNILERFSAQQFPDLHSELNLSSLELGDSALYFCASSWGQGEIAGELFFGEGSRLTVL.

This chain connects TRBV5-1 to TRBJ2-7, with 7 positions matching TRBD1. With 2 bases clipped from V and 7 bases from J, the junction kept 9 bases outside the gene matches. The germline CDR1 and CDR2 sequences are SGHRS and YFSETQ. The CDR3 sequence is 14 residues long. For the CDR3, the DNA is TGCGCCAGCAGCTTCGCACAGGGGCGCTGGGAGCAGTACTTC. Encoded protein: CASSFAQGRWEQYF.

The chain carries TRBV18 and TRBJ1-2; possibly TRBD1 for D (6 bases). The V gene lost 2 bases and the J gene lost 1 base, with 17 bases spanning the gap. The CDR3 consists of 17 residues. Germline V gene lookup returns CDR1 KGHSH and CDR2 LQKENI. Here the CDR3 DNA reads TGTGCCAGCTCACCAACAAATAGCGACAGGTTTAACTATGGCTACACCTTC. Translating it yields CASSPTNSDRFNYGYTF.

This chain links TRBV5-4 with TRBJ2-5; 10 positions match TRBD2. CDR3 length: 15 amino acids. Germline lookup yields CDR1 SGHNT and CDR2 YYREEE (reference sequence). Losses at the gene ends were 1 base for V and 1 base for J; bases not matched to a gene: 1. CDR3 amino acids: CASSLTSGIQETQYF. The DNA for the CDR3 is TGTGCCAGCAGCTTGACTAGCGGGATCCAAGAGACCCAGTACTTC.

The chain recombines TRBV18 with TRBJ2-2, with 10 nucleotides matching TRBD1. V dropped 1 base and J dropped 7; count of bases not matched to a gene: 3. CDR3 size: 15 residues. Germline V gene lookup returns CDR1 KGHSH and CDR2 LQKENI. CDR3 residues: CASSPRQGADGELFF. CDR3 coding DNA: TGTGCCAGCTCACCACGACAGGGGGCGGACGGGGAGCTGTTTTTT. Filled out from reference TRBV18 and TRBJ2-2, the complete variable domain reads NAGVMQNPRHLVRRRGQEARLRCSPMKGHSHVYWYRQLPEEGLKFMVYLQKENIIDESGMPKERFSAEFPKEGPSILRIQQVVRGDSAAYFCASSPRQGADGELFFGEGSRLTVL.

The chain joins TRBV15 to TRBJ1-2; D remains ambiguous. This CDR3 comprises 14 residues. CDR1 and CDR2 (germline): LNHNV, YYDKDF (reference sequence). V gave up 0 bases and J gave up 8 bases, with 13 bases separating them. The CDR3 here is CATSREGRLSGYTF. Here the CDR3 DNA reads TGTGCCACCAGCAGAGAAGGAAGACTTTCCGGCTACACCTTC.

This clone was seen just once. V usage is TRBV2 and J usage is TRBJ2-7; D may be TRBD2 (6 bases). V was shortened by 8 bases and J by 1 base, with 15 bases between the two germline ends. There are 14 residues in the CDR3. Germline-derived CDR1 and CDR2 are SNHLY and FYNNEI. The CDR3 DNA reads TGTGCCAGCTGCCGGGAGCGAGGTTCCTACGAGCAGTACTTC. It codes for CASCRERGSYEQYF.

The chain has TRBV6-6 and TRBJ1-2, with D uncertain. V gave up 2 bases and J gave up 2 bases, with 15 bases separating them. Per the germline V gene, CDR1 is MNHNY and CDR2 is SVGAGI (reference sequence). This CDR3 has 16 residues. The CDR3 DNA reads as TGTGCCAGCAGTTACGGGTTCCACGGGAGCAACTATGGCTACACCTTC. This sequence encodes CASSYGFHGSNYGYTF.

This chain links TRBV14 with TRBJ1-4; D is unresolved. Trimming removed 3 bases from V and 4 bases from J, with 12 bases in between. In germline, CDR1 is SGHDN, CDR2 FVKESK. The CDR3 has 15 amino acids. The CDR3 DNA reads as TGTGCCAGCAGCCATAAACAGCTTAGTAATGAAAAACTGTTTTTT. Amino acid sequence: CASSHKQLSNEKLFF.

The rearrangement uses TRBV27 and TRBJ2-7, with 8 bases aligning to TRBD2. Trimming took 6 bases from V and 2 from J; bases not matched to a gene: 3. The CDR3 length is 13 residues. From germline, CDR1 is MNHEY and CDR2 SMNVEV (reference sequence). CDR3 in amino acids: CASRLAATYEQYF. The CDR3 nucleotides read TGTGCCAGCAGACTAGCGGCAACCTACGAGCAGTACTTC.

The rearrangement joins TRBV25-1 to TRBJ1-1; D remains ambiguous. From germline, CDR1 is MGHDK and CDR2 SYGVNS. Trimming stripped 6 bases from V and 0 bases from J, with 20 bases between. This CDR3 spans 17 amino acids. CDR3 coding DNA: TGTGCCAGCAGAAAATCGACGATCCGGGATTTGAACACTGAAGCTTTCTTT. As protein: CASRKSTIRDLNTEAFF.